This passage covers 20 T cell receptor beta chains from one sample sequenced in a study of cytomegalovirus exposure and HLA in healthy donors. The PCR ran on 60 Vbeta and 13 Jbeta primers. Some clones are missing from TCRdb's copy, which holds only in-frame ones; the method was immunoSEQ multiplex PCR. Of 200,000 or so clones listed, around 83% were seen once; the top ten hold around 6.3%. Sequenced material: PBMCs. The receptors were gathered from a woman aged 45 to 65 in good health and CMV-seropositive.

This chain joins TRBV7-3 and TRBJ2-5; maybe TRBD2 (7 bases). The V gene lost 5 bases and the J gene lost 4 bases, with 17 bases spanning the gap. The CDR3 has 15 amino acids. From germline, CDR1 is SGHTA and CDR2 FQGTGA. CDR3 region: CASSPSSGGAETQYF. The CDR3 nucleotides are TGTGCCAGCAGCCCATCATCGGGGGGCGCAGAGACCCAGTACTTC. The full variable domain, completed using reference TRBV7-3 and TRBJ2-5, is GAGVSQTPSNKVTEKGKYVELRCDPISGHTALYWYRQSLGQGPEFLIYFQGTGAADDSGLPNDRFFAVRPEGSVSTLKIQRTERGDSAVYLCASSPSSGGAETQYFGPGTRLLVL.

The chain uses TRBV6-5 and TRBJ2-5, with 11 positions matching TRBD2. TRBJ2-7 matches the DNA end more closely, so the J call is doubtful. The CDR3 loop spans 15 amino acids. Per the germline V gene, CDR1 is MNHEY and CDR2 is SVGAGI. The CDR3 region is CASRQGLAVPYEQYF. The CDR3 DNA reads as TGTGCCAGCAGACAGGGACTAGCGGTTCCCTACGAGCAGTACTTC.

V and J are TRBV11-2 and TRBJ2-1, with 10 bases that match TRBD1. The V and J ends lost 3 bases and 9 bases, in that order; junction bases with no gene match: 5. Germline loops: CDR1 SGHAT, CDR2 FQNNGV. The CDR3 sequence is 14 residues long. The CDR3 loop is CASSFEGQGFEQFF. In nucleotides, the CDR3 is TGTGCCAGCAGCTTCGAGGGACAGGGGTTTGAGCAGTTCTTC.

The chain has TRBV18 and TRBJ1-6, with D possibly TRBD1 on 5 matching bases. CDR1 KGHSH and CDR2 LQKENI come from the germline V gene. Trimming took off 3 bases at V and 0 bases at J, with 18 bases between the two ends. This CDR3 contains 19 residues. CDR3 nucleotide sequence: TGTGCCAGCTCACCGACCAGCGGGGGGTTTGACTCCTATAATTCACCCCTCCACTTT. It is translated as CASSPTSGGFDSYNSPLHF.

This chain uses TRBV6-5 with TRBJ2-3, with a possible D match to TRBD2 (5 bases). Germline V gene sequence: CDR1 MNHEY, CDR2 SVGAGI. The CDR3 has 14 residues. V lost 2 bases and J 0 bases, leaving 6 bases between the germline ends. CDR3 in amino acids: CASSYASSTDTQYF. The DNA of the CDR3 is TGTGCCAGCAGTTACGCTAGCAGCACAGATACGCAGTATTTT.

This clone was recorded only once. The gene calls are TRBV10-2 and TRBJ1-2, with a weak D call TRBD1 (6 bases). Trimming took off 6 bases at V and 8 bases at J, with 16 bases between the two ends. This CDR3 region has 13 residues. The germline V gene has CDR1 WSHSY and CDR2 SAAADI. This CDR3 reads CASRGNRVGGYTF. In DNA, the CDR3 is TGCGCCAGCAGGGGAAACAGGGTTGGAGGCTACACCTTC.

The DNA of the CDR3 is TGCGCCAGCAGCTGGGACAGGTTGGGCACAGATACGCAGTATTTT. Translation gives CASSWDRLGTDTQYF. The chain combines TRBV5-1 with TRBJ2-3; 8 bases align to TRBD1. The trim removed 3 bases at V and 1 base at J, leaving 4 bases unmatched. This CDR3 is 15 amino acids long. The germline CDR1 and CDR2 sequences are SGHRS and YFSETQ.

The J gene is TRBJ2-7, the V gene TRBV5-7, with D maybe TRBD1 (7 bases). TRBV5-7 has ORF status, its function being uncertain. Between the trimmed V and J ends, which lost 4 bases and 9 bases, there was a span of 20 bases. The CDR3 length is 14 residues. The CDR3 DNA sequence: TGTGCCAGCAGCCTCTGGTGGGGGGACAGTGGGCAGTACTTC. It is translated as CASSLWWGDSGQYF.

The count of this clone is one. This chain links TRBV21-1 with TRBJ2-7; the table's D call of TRBD1 was not tested on the DNA. TRBV21-1 is described as a pseudogene. There are 15 residues in the CDR3. For the CDR3, the DNA is TGTGCCAGCAGCAAAGAGCAGGACAGGGTGCGCGAGCAGTACTTC. It yields the protein CASSKEQDRVREQYF.

V gene TRBV6-5 combines with J gene TRBJ2-5, with D possibly matching TRBD1 (6 bases). TRBJ2-7 matches the DNA end more closely, so the J call is doubtful. In germline, CDR1 is MNHEY, CDR2 SVGAGI. The length of the CDR3 is 15 residues. CDR3 nucleotide sequence: TGTGCCAGCAGCTTAATTGGGACAACGCTCTACGAGCAGTACTTC. Its translation is CASSLIGTTLYEQYF.

This clone showed up just once. The rearrangement uses TRBV6-1 and TRBJ1-3; D possibly corresponds to TRBD1 (5 bases). The V gene lost 8 bases and the J gene lost 0 bases, with 11 bases spanning the gap. There are 14 residues in the CDR3. Per the germline V gene, CDR1 is MNHNS and CDR2 is SASEGT. The DNA of the CDR3 is TGTGCCAGCGGGAGGGACCTCTCTGGAAACACCATATATTTT. Its translation: CASGRDLSGNTIYF.

This chain links TRBV9 with TRBJ2-1; TRBD2 matches 11 bases. The CDR3 has 16 amino acids. Looked up from germline, CDR1 is SGDLS and CDR2 is YYNGEE. J lost 8 bases, V lost 2 bases, and 9 bases had no gene match. The DNA for the CDR3 is TGTGCCAGCAGCGTCATGGGACTAGCGGCAAGGGATGAGCAGTTCTTC. Encoded protein: CASSVMGLAARDEQFF.

The V call is TRBV6-1, the J call TRBJ1-6; possible D gene TRBD1, 6 bases. There are 17 residues in the CDR3. Germline V gene lookup returns CDR1 MNHNS and CDR2 SASEGT. V lost 6 bases and J lost 7, with 22 bases in between. DNA of the CDR3: TGTGCCAGCAGGGAATCGGCAGGACAGCGCCGCAATTCACCCCTCCACTTT. Protein sequence: CASRESAGQRRNSPLHF.

The chain carries TRBV6-5 and TRBJ2-7; the match to TRBD2 covers 8 bases. The CDR3 loop spans 16 amino acids. V lost 3 bases, J lost 1 base, and 8 bases stayed unmatched. Germline-derived CDR1 and CDR2 are MNHEY and SVGAGI. CDR3 residues: CASSYLVGGRSYEQYF. CDR3 DNA: TGTGCCAGCAGTTATCTTGTGGGCGGGAGGTCCTACGAGCAGTACTTC.

The CDR3 reads CASSVMAATGVANTEAFF. In DNA, the CDR3 is TGTGCCAGCAGTGTGATGGCCGCGACAGGGGTCGCGAACACTGAAGCTTTCTTT. The chain recombines TRBV2 with TRBJ1-1; 8 bases map to TRBD1. In germline, CDR1 is SNHLY, CDR2 FYNNEI. The CDR3 is 18 residues long. V lost 4 bases and J lost 1; bases outside the gene matches: 14.

The V gene is TRBV29-1, the J gene TRBJ2-7, with TRBD1 matching over 8 bases. The V and J ends lost 3 bases and 5 bases, in that order; junction bases with no gene match: 6. Germline V CDR1 and CDR2: SQVTM, ANQGSEA. CDR3 length: 13 amino acids. Here the CDR3 reads CSVDGQGANEQYF. The CDR3, as DNA: TGCAGCGTTGATGGGCAGGGGGCCAACGAGCAGTACTTC.

V usage is TRBV7-9 and J usage is TRBJ2-1; a weak D match, TRBD1 (6 bases). The CDR3 sequence is 12 residues long. Germline V gives CDR1 SEHNR, CDR2 FQNEAQ (reference sequence). V lost 4 bases and J 10 bases, leaving 11 bases between the germline ends. In DNA form, the CDR3 reads TGTGCCAGCAGCTCCCTCGACAGGGAGCAGTTCTTC. This codes for CASSSLDREQFF.

The rearrangement links TRBV7-2 to TRBJ2-6, with 8 positions matching TRBD2. Germline V lookup: CDR1 SGHTA, CDR2 FQGNSA. The J segment lost 0 bases and the V segment lost 7 bases, leaving 8 bases of the junction unmatched. CDR3 length equals 17 residues. The DNA of the CDR3 is TGTGCCAGCAACATGGGCGGGGGGTTCTCTGGGGCCAACGTCCTGACTTTC. This encodes CASNMGGGFSGANVLTF.

This chain links TRBV2 with TRBJ2-1; 8 bases align to TRBD2. The CDR3 consists of 15 residues. V dropped 6 bases and J dropped 3; count of bases not matched to a gene: 7. Per the germline V gene, CDR1 is SNHLY and CDR2 is FYNNEI. CDR3 protein: CASRVGGDIYNEQFF. The DNA for the CDR3 is TGTGCCAGCAGGGTCGGGGGGGATATCTACAATGAGCAGTTCTTC.

In this sample, this clone turned up a few times. This sequence joins TRBV5-1 and TRBJ1-5, with TRBD1 matching 8 bases. CDR1 is SGHRS, CDR2 YFSETQ, per germline. The CDR3 length is 15 residues. The V segment lost 2 bases and the J segment 4 bases; nucleotides outside the gene matches: 5. In DNA form, the CDR3 reads TGCGCCAGCAGCTTTTCAGGGGGCGAGAATCAGCCCCAGCATTTT. This encodes CASSFSGGENQPQHF.